A selection of T cell receptor beta chains follows, all from one sample in a study of shared clonotypes between healthy human individuals. Clones were read by immunoSEQ multiplex PCR, and TCRdb kept only the in-frame ones, dropping some. Among over a million clones listed, around 75% were seen once. The sequenced material came from memory CD4+ T cells sorted from blood. Receptors were obtained from a man between 18 and 35 years old in good health. Each CDR3 is given with its conserved first and last residue. Rows may omit the clone size; those that give it use once, few, many or a size class.

j_call,clone_size,v_call,cdr3_aa
TRBJ2-7,once,TRBV4-3,CASSQDFGESQFYEQYF
TRBJ2-3,few,TRBV10-3,CAINPGLAGGPVDTQYF
TRBJ2-4,-,TRBV7-2,CASSFLRAKNIQYF
TRBJ2-4,-,TRBV4-1,CASSQEGDKKNIQYF
TRBJ1-5,few,TRBV19,CASRQGASNQPQHF
TRBJ1-5,-,TRBV5-5,CASSLRMENQPQHF
TRBJ2-3,-,TRBV4-2,CASSSRLAGGADTQYF
TRBJ2-1,-,TRBV6-1,CASSERWGAYNEQFF
TRBJ1-5,-,TRBV27,CASKGGGGSNQPQHF
TRBJ2-5,-,TRBV5-4,CASSSPVLETQYF
TRBJ1-1,once,TRBV29-1,CSVGDRHFTEAFF
TRBJ2-7,-,TRBV5-6,CASSPERQTPQYF
TRBJ1-5,few,TRBV28,CASSVFRGEAQPQHF
TRBJ1-2,-,TRBV27,CASSRSRADGYTF
TRBJ1-5,-,TRBV7-2,CASSLVFNRGRNQPQHF
TRBJ2-4,-,TRBV20-1,CSAREGNIQYF
TRBJ2-2,-,TRBV11-2,CASSSGRELFF
TRBJ2-7,many,TRBV5-1,CASSPRTSGGSYEQYF
TRBJ1-2,-,TRBV19,CASSLDGGEPYGYTF
TRBJ2-6,-,TRBV5-1,CASSLVLGSGANVLTF
TRBJ1-1,-,TRBV7-9,CASSGTRAKSEAFF
TRBJ2-5,-,TRBV28,CASSGGGPQYF
TRBJ2-2,-,TRBV2,CASALAISGAGELFF
TRBJ1-2,few,TRBV7-9,CASSPPDRDNYGYTF
TRBJ2-3,once,TRBV4-2,CASSQDGTSITDTQYF
TRBJ2-3,-,TRBV5-1,CASSDLYTQYF
TRBJ1-2,-,TRBV19,CASSDGESDGYTF
TRBJ1-1,once,TRBV19,CATLPRGDTEAFF
TRBJ2-5,-,TRBV9,CASSKGGLPQETQYF
TRBJ1-4,-,TRBV6-5,CASKGTGQNEKLFF
TRBJ2-1,-,TRBV7-7,CASSLGTSGNNEQFF
TRBJ2-1,-,TRBV10-3,CASNLAGFDNEQFF
TRBJ1-6,-,TRBV9,CASSLGRGNNSPLHF
TRBJ2-5,-,TRBV6-1,CASRGRVAVQETQYF
TRBJ2-5,-,TRBV6-1,CASLAPGQETQYF
TRBJ2-2,-,TRBV2,CASSERAGGNTGELFF
TRBJ2-5,-,TRBV19,CASSRSRGETQYF
TRBJ2-7,once,TRBV10-3,CAISESSIEQYF
TRBJ1-1,few,TRBV5-1,CASSLAAGGTEAFF
TRBJ2-2,-,TRBV28,CASSFWGAVGTGELFF
TRBJ2-2,-,TRBV6-7,CASRARLATTGELFF